This T cell receptor (beta chain) emerged from a study of cytomegalovirus exposure and HLA in healthy donors. This CDR3 comprises 16 residues. Germline-derived CDR1 and CDR2 are SEHNR and FQNEAQ (reference sequence). Trimming removed 5 bases from V and 7 bases from J; junction bases left unmatched: 13. PCR used 60 Vbeta primers and 13 Jbeta primers. Profiling relied on immunoSEQ multiplex PCR, and the TCRdb table lists in-frame clones only, not all of them. Here the sample spans about 90,000 clones, approximately 64% being singletons. Study-level results: In an earlier analysis, in under 700 donors, most V segments appeared productive either ~90% or ~30% of the time.

This clone showed up just once. As yet, its antigen is unknown. The V call is TRBV7-9, the J call TRBJ2-4, with TRBD1 matching over 8 bases. The sequence was collected from a woman aged 50 to 60 in good health and CMV-seropositive. The sequenced sample consisted of PBMCs. CDR3 in DNA: TGTGCCAGCAGCAGGAGACAGGGGCCGCAAGTTAACATTCAGTACTTC. Amino acids: CASSRRQGPQVNIQYF.